Detailed here is one T cell receptor (beta chain). Antigen specificity is unknown. 13 Jbeta primers and 60 Vbeta primers were used for the PCR. Method: immunoSEQ multiplex PCR; TCRdb's copy keeps in-frame clones and lacks some. The table shows approximately 110,000 clones, with over 60% occurring only once. The CDR3 extends over 13 amino acids. Trimming pared 1 base from V and 6 bases from J, leaving 9 bases between. CDR1 and CDR2 (germline): LNHDA, SQIVND (reference sequence). This record belongs to a study of cytomegalovirus exposure and HLA in healthy donors. Overall study results and limits: Per a prior analysis, the majority of TCR beta V segments were productive roughly 90% or roughly 30% of the time.

Sequencing was performed on PBMCs. The V call is TRBV19, the J call TRBJ2-5, with D tentatively TRBD1 (5 bases). This sequence originates from a woman aged 40 to 49 in good health and CMV-seropositive. For the CDR3, the DNA is TGTGCCAGTAGTATAGGCAGGGAAAAGACCCAGTACTTC. This gives the protein CASSIGREKTQYF.